The clone carrying this T cell receptor (beta chain) occurred many times. Trimming removed 3 bases from V and 2 bases from J; junction bases left unmatched: 7. This CDR3 comprises 16 residues. Germline CDR1 is LGHDT and CDR2 is YNNKEL (reference sequence). Amplified TCR beta CDR3 regions derived from RNA transcripts. A first-round RT-PCR of the TCR CDR3 used the HTBI primer set. Each CDR3 protein is one row after TCRdb ran MiXCR on the multiplex PCR reads. The sample holds under 350,000 distinct CDR3 sequences, 17% seen once. This record belongs to a study of T cells in Graves' hyperthyroidism and ophthalmopathy.

The sequence came from a woman aged 55-70 years with Graves' ophthalmopathy. Material for sequencing was blood. The J gene is TRBJ2-7, the V gene TRBV3-1; 10 bases agree with TRBD1. The CDR3 loop reads CASSHGTGEIPYEQYF. The CDR3 DNA reads TGTGCCAGCAGCCATGGGACAGGGGAGATTCCCTACGAGCAGTACTTC.